The clone carrying this T cell receptor beta chain appeared a few times. Its target is not known. The data belong to a study of regulatory T cells in long-lasting Graves disease. General study points: Newly diagnosed patients had higher TCR diversity than persistent Graves' patients did. Peripheral blood, not thyroid tissue, was the sole material studied.

Time point here: newly diagnosed GD, antithyroid drugs for less than 3 months. RNA extracted from PBMCs served as the sequencing template. J lost 1 base, V lost 3 bases, and 5 bases had no gene match. CDR1 is SGDLS, CDR2 YYNGEE, per germline. The CDR3 runs to 18 residues. Building of the TCR beta libraries involved iRepertoire HTBI primers and Arm-PCR of CDR3 regions. TCRdb reanalysed the multiplex PCR reads using MiXCR and keeps one entry per CDR3 protein. The sample lists roughly 510,000 distinct CDR3 sequences, roughly 15% occurring once. This same sample was also taken into another study, of T cells in Graves' hyperthyroidism and ophthalmopathy.

V gene TRBV9 combines with J gene TRBJ2-6; 12 bases align to TRBD1. This clonotype was obtained from a man aged 18 to 29 with Graves disease. This specimen consisted of peripheral blood mononuclear cells (PBMCs), obtained at new diagnosis, from a patient treated with antithyroid drugs. CDR3 nucleotides: TGTGCCAGCAGCGCCGGGACAGGGGGCGCATCTGGGGCCAACGTCCTGACTTTC. Protein sequence: CASSAGTGGASGANVLTF.